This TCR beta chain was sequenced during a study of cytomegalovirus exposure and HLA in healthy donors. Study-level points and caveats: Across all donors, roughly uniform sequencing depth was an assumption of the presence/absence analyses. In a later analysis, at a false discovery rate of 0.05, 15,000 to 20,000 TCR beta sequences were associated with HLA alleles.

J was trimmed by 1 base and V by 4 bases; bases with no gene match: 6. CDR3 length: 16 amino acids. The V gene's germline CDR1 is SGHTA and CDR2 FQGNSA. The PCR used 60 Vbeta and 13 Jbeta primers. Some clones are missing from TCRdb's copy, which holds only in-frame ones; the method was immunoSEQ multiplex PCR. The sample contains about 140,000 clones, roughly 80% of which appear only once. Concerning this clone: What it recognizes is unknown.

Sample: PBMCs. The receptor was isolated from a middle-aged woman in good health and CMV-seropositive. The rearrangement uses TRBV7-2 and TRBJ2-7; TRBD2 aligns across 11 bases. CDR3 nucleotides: TGTGCCAGCAGCTCGCCCCGACTAGCGGGGTCCTACGAGCAGTACTTC. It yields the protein CASSSPRLAGSYEQYF. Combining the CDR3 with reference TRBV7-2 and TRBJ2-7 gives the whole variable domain GAGVSQSPSNKVTEKGKDVELRCDPISGHTALYWYRQSLGQGLEFLIYFQGNSAPDKSGLPSDRFSAERTGGSVSTLTIQRTQQEDSAVYLCASSSPRLAGSYEQYFGPGTRLTVT.